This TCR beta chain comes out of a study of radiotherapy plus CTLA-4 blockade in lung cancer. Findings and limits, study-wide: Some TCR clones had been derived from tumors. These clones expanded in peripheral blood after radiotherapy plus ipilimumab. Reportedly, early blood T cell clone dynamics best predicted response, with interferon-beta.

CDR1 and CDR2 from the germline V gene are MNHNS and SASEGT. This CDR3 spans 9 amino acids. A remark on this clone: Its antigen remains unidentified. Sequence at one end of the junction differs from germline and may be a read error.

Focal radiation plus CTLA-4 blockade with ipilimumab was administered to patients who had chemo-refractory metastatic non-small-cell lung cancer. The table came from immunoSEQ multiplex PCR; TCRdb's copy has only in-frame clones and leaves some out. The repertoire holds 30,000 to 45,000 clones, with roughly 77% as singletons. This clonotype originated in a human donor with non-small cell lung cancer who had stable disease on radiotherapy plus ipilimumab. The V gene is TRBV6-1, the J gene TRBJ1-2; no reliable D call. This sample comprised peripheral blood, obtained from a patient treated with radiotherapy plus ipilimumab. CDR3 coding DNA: TGTGCCAGCAGTGACCCCATTATCTTC. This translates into CASSDPIIF.